The 13 T cell receptor beta chains below all came from one sample that was sequenced in a study of radiation and T cells in renal cell carcinoma. Repertoires were generated with immunoSEQ multiplex PCR, while TCRdb's copy carries only in-frame clones and drops some. The sample gives roughly 130,000 clones, 85% to 90% of which show up once; nearly 6% is in the top ten. Noted time point: blood 2 weeks post-SBRT. The treatment was: 15 Gy SBRT to primary tumor, nephrectomy 4 weeks later. Sequencing was performed on blood, taken from a patient whose treatment included radiotherapy and nephrectomy. All receptors derive from a woman in her sixties or seventies with renal cell carcinoma.

The genes are TRBV10-3 and TRBJ1-3, with D possibly matching TRBD1 (6 bases). This CDR3 has 14 residues. From germline, CDR1 is ENHRY and CDR2 SYGVKD. V lost 10 bases, J lost 0 bases, and 13 bases lay in between. CDR3 sequence (DNA): TGTGCCACCTTGGACAGTTACTCTGGAAACACCATATATTTT. This gives the protein CATLDSYSGNTIYF.

J is TRBJ2-5 and V is TRBV7-2; D perhaps matches TRBD2 (5 bases). This CDR3 contains 11 residues. Trimming cost V 1 base and J 11 bases, with 8 bases left between them. Germline assignment: CDR1 SGHTA and CDR2 FQGNSA. The CDR3 DNA reads TGTGCCAGCAGCTTAGACGGGGAGCAGTACTTC. It yields the protein CASSLDGEQYF.

The sample holds a few counts of this clone. In DNA form, the CDR3 reads TGTGCCAGCAGCGCCAGGCTCATGAACACTGAAGCTTTCTTT. Its protein product is CASSARLMNTEAFF. The chain employs TRBV9 and TRBJ1-1, with D hard to call. The germline V gene has CDR1 SGDLS and CDR2 YYNGEE. The CDR3 totals 14 residues. Trimming took 3 bases from V and 0 from J, leaving 9 bases between them.

V usage is TRBV2 and J usage is TRBJ2-3, with D unresolved. CDR3 length: 14 amino acids. CDR1 is SNHLY and CDR2 is FYNNEI in the germline V gene. V was clipped by 7 bases and J by 3 bases, with 14 bases between them. The CDR3 region is CASMGNPWTDTQYF. In DNA form, the CDR3 reads TGTGCCAGCATGGGCAATCCTTGGACAGATACGCAGTATTTT. Based on the CDR3 plus reference TRBV2 and TRBJ2-3, the full variable domain is EPEVTQTPSHQVTQMGQEVILRCVPISNHLYFYWYRQILGQKVEFLVSFYNNEISEKSEIFDDQFSVERPDGSNFTLKIRSTKLEDSAMYFCASMGNPWTDTQYFGPGTRLTVL.

The chain combines TRBV9 with TRBJ1-5; D is ambiguous. The CDR3 spans 15 residues. Germline-derived CDR1 and CDR2 are SGDLS and YYNGEE. V was clipped by 0 bases and J by 11 bases, with 18 bases between them. This CDR3 reads CASSVGVGDKGAQHF. The CDR3 DNA sequence: TGTGCCAGCAGCGTAGGGGTAGGAGACAAGGGAGCCCAGCATTTT. Together with reference TRBV9 and TRBJ1-5, the CDR3 gives the full variable domain: DSGVTQTPKHLITATGQRVTLRCSPRSGDLSVYWYQQSLDQGLQFLIQYYNGEERAKGNILERFSAQQFPDLHSELNLSSLELGDSALYFCASSVGVGDKGAQHFGDGTRLSIL.

The chain combines TRBV5-1 with TRBJ1-3; no reliable D call. This CDR3 is built from 15 residues. Germline V lookup: CDR1 SGHRS, CDR2 YFSETQ. Trimming removed 5 bases at V and 0 bases at J, with 12 bases between. CDR3 bases: TGCGCCAGCAGACGGGATGAGATCTCTGGAAACACCATATATTTT. Amino acids: CASRRDEISGNTIYF.

This chain links TRBV9 with TRBJ2-2; a possible D gene is TRBD1 (6 bases). Germline V CDR1 and CDR2: SGDLS, YYNGEE. The CDR3 contains 13 residues. The V and J ends lost 3 bases and 8 bases respectively, with 11 bases between them. The CDR3, as DNA: TGTGCCAGCAGCGCCACAGGGACAGGGGAGCTGTTTTTT. Protein sequence: CASSATGTGELFF.

The CDR3 loop is CASSPSGGSSHLHF. DNA of the CDR3: TGTGCCAGCAGCCCCAGCGGCGGATCCAGTCACCTCCACTTT. The rearrangement links TRBV14 to TRBJ1-6; no clear D gene. CDR3 size: 14 residues. V gave up 4 bases and J gave up 15 bases, with 19 bases separating them. Germline CDR1 and CDR2: SGHDN and FVKESK.

The rearrangement links TRBV5-4 to TRBJ2-7; 8 bases line up with TRBD2. The CDR3 has 16 residues. CDR1 and CDR2 from the germline V gene are SGHNT and YYREEE (reference sequence). J gave up 6 bases and V 1 base, and 12 bases lay outside the gene matches. The chain's CDR3 is CASSLPSAGDLTEQYF. The CDR3, as DNA: TGTGCCAGCAGCTTGCCCTCAGCGGGGGATCTTACCGAGCAGTACTTC.

The rearrangement joins TRBV10-3 to TRBJ2-3, with 9 bases that match TRBD2. Trimming cost V 2 bases and J 3 bases; bases outside gene matches: 6. This CDR3 contains 16 residues. CDR1 is ENHRY and CDR2 is SYGVKD in the germline V gene. Here the CDR3 reads CAISEGAGGSTDTQYF. CDR3 sequence (DNA): TGTGCCATCAGTGAGGGGGCGGGAGGGTCTACAGATACGCAGTATTTT.

The V call is TRBV7-9, the J call TRBJ2-5; 8 bases are shared with TRBD2. Germline V CDR1 and CDR2: SEHNR, FQNEAQ (reference sequence). V shed 5 bases, J shed 5 bases, and the junction held 7 bases outside the gene matches. CDR3 length: 14 amino acids. The CDR3 coding sequence is TGTGCCAGCAGCCCAGCGGGGGCGGCGGAGACCCAGTACTTC. It codes for CASSPAGAAETQYF.

This CDR3 reads CASSYGGSSYNSPLHF. The CDR3 DNA follows: TGCGCCAGCAGCTACGGGGGAAGCTCCTATAATTCACCCCTCCACTTT. The genes are TRBV5-1 and TRBJ1-6; weak D call: TRBD1 (5 bases). The CDR3 length is 16 residues. The germline V gene has CDR1 SGHRS and CDR2 YFSETQ. V dropped 3 bases and J dropped 0 bases, with 10 bases sitting between them. The whole variable domain, filled in from reference TRBV5-1 and TRBJ1-6, reads KAGVTQTPRYLIKTRGQQVTLSCSPISGHRSVSWYQQTPGQGLQFLFEYFSETQRNKGNFPGRFSGRQFSNSRSEMNVSTLELGDSALYLCASSYGGSSYNSPLHFGNGTRLTVT.

The chain has TRBV13 and TRBJ2-1; TRBD2 agrees at 8 bases. The germline CDR1 and CDR2 sequences are PRHDT and FYEKMQ (reference sequence). The CDR3 length is 16 residues. Trimming took 2 bases from V and 7 from J; bases not matched to a gene: 10. The CDR3 coding sequence is TGTGCCAGCAGCTTATGGGGTAGCGGGGTTTGGAATGAGCAGTTCTTC. Protein sequence: CASSLWGSGVWNEQFF. Using reference TRBV13 and TRBJ2-1 for the parts outside the CDR3, the full variable domain is AAGVIQSPRHLIKEKRETATLKCYPIPRHDTVYWYQQGPGQDPQFLISFYEKMQSDKGSIPDRFSAQQFSDYHSELNMSSLELGDSALYFCASSLWGSGVWNEQFFGPGTRLTVL.